Described below is a single T cell receptor beta chain sequence and its context. Measured with immunoSEQ multiplex PCR; TCRdb has only the in-frame clones, and not every one. The repertoire holds roughly 140,000 clones, with 80% to 85% as singletons. This CDR3 spans 13 amino acids. Germline V lookup: CDR1 SGHNT, CDR2 YYREEE (reference sequence). V shed 9 bases, J shed 1 base, and the junction held 6 bases outside the gene matches. The record originates from a study of blood T cell repertoires in COVID-19. This receptor was obtained from a human donor in a cohort sampled during active COVID-19. The rearrangement uses TRBV5-4 and TRBJ2-5; the match to TRBD1 covers 7 bases. Sequencing input: peripheral blood. In nucleotides, the CDR3 is TGTGCCACCAAGGGGGCAGGCCAAGAGACCCAGTACTTC. Its protein product is CATKGAGQETQYF.